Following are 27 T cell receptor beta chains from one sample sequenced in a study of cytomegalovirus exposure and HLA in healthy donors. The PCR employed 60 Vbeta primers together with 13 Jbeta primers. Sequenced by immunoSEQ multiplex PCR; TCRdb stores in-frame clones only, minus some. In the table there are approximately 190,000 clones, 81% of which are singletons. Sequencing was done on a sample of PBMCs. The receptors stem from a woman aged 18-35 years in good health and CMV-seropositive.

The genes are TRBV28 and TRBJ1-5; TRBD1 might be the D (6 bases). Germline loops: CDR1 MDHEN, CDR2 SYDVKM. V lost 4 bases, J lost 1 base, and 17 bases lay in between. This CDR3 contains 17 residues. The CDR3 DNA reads TGTGCCAGCAGTTCCTGGGGGCAGGGATTAAGCAATCAGCCCCAGCATTTT. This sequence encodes CASSSWGQGLSNQPQHF.

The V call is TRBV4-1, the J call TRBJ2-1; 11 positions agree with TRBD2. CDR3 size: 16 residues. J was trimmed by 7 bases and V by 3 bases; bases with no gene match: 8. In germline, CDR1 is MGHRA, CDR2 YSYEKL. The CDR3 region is CASSQPPSGGSNEQFF. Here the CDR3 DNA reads TGCGCCAGCAGCCAGCCTCCTAGCGGGGGGTCAAATGAGCAGTTCTTC.

CDR3 coding DNA: TGTGCCTGGAGCGGACAGGGCCGAAACACCATATATTTT. Protein product: CAWSGQGRNTIYF. This chain joins TRBV30 and TRBJ1-3, with 8 bases that match TRBD1. The CDR3 length is 13 residues. V was clipped by 3 bases and J by 5 bases; unmatched bases: 3. CDR1 and CDR2 (germline): GTSNPN, SVGIG (reference sequence).

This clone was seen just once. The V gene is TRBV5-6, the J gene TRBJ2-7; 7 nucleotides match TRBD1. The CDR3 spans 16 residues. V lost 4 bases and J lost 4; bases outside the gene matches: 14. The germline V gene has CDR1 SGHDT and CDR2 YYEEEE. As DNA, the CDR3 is TGTGCCAGCAGCCAATCGACAGGGTCGGAGATTTACGAGCAGTACGTC. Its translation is CASSQSTGSEIYEQYV.

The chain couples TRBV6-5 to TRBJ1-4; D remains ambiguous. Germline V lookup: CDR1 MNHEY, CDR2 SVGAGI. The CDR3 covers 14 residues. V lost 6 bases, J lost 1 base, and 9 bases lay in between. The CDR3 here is CASRSGGTNEKLFF. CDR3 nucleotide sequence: TGTGCCAGCAGGTCAGGTGGAACTAATGAAAAACTGTTTTTT.

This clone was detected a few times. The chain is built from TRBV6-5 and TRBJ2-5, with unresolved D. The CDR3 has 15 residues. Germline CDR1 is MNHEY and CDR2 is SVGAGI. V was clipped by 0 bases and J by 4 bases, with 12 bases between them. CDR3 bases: TGTGCCAGCAGTTACTCGATTATCCAGGTAGAGACCCAGTACTTC. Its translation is CASSYSIIQVETQYF.

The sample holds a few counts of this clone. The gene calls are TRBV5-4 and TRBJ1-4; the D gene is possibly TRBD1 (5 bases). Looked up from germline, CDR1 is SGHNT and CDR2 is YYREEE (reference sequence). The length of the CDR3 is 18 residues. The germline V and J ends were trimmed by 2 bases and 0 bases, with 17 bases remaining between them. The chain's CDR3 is CASSFQGTPTATNEKLFF. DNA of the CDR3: TGTGCCAGCAGCTTTCAGGGTACCCCTACAGCAACTAATGAAAAACTGTTTTTT.

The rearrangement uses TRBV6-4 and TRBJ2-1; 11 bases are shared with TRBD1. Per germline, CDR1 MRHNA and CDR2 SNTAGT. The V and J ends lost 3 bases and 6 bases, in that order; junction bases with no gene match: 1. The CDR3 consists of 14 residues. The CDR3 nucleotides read TGTGCCAGCAGTGAGGGACAGGGGGGCAATGAGCAGTTCTTC. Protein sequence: CASSEGQGGNEQFF.

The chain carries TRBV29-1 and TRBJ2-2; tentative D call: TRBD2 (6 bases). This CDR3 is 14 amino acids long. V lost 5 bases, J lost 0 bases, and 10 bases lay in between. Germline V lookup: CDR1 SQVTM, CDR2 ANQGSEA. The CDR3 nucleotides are TGCAGCGTTACTGGACTACCGAACACCGGGGAGCTGTTTTTT. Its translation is CSVTGLPNTGELFF.

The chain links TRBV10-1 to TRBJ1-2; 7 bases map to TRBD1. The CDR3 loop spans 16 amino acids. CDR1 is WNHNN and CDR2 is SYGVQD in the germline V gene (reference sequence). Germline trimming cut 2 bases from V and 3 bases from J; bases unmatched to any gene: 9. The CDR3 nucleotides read TGCGCCAGCAGTGAGCTTTATAGAGGGGGCGACTATGGCTACACCTTC. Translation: CASSELYRGGDYGYTF.

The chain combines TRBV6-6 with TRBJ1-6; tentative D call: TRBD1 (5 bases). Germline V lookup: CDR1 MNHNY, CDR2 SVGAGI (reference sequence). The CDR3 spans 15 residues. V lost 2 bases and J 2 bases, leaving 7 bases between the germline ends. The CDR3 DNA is TGTGCCAGCAGTTACCAAGGGGCCTATAATTCACCCCTCCACTTT. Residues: CASSYQGAYNSPLHF.

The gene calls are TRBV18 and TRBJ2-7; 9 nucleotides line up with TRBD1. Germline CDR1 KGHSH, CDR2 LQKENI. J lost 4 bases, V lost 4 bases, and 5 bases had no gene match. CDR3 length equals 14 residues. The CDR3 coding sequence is TGTGCCAGCTCACTACCGGGACAGGGATACGAGCAGTACTTC. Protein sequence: CASSLPGQGYEQYF.

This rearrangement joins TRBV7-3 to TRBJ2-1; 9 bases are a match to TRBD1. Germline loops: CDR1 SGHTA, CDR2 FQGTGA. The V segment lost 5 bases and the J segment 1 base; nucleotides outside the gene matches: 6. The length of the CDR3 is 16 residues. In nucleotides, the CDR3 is TGTGCCAGCAGCCCTGGACAGGGGCAGTCCTACAATGAGCAGTTCTTC. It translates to CASSPGQGQSYNEQFF. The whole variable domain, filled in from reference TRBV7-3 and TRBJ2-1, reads GAGVSQTPSNKVTEKGKYVELRCDPISGHTALYWYRQSLGQGPEFLIYFQGTGAADDSGLPNDRFFAVRPEGSVSTLKIQRTERGDSAVYLCASSPGQGQSYNEQFFGPGTRLTVL.

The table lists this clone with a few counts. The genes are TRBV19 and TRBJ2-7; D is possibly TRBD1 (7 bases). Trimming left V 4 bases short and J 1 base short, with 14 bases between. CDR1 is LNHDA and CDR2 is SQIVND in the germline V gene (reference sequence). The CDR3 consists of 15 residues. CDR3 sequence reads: CASSNLAGGSYEQYF. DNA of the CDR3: TGTGCCAGTAGTAATTTAGCAGGGGGGTCCTACGAGCAGTACTTC.

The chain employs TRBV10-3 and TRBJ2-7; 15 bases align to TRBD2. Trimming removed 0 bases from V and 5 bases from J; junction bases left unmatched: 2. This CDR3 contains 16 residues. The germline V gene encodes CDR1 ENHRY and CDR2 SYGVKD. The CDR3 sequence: CAISESGLAGGDEQYV. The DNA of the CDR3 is TGTGCCATCAGTGAGTCCGGACTAGCGGGGGGGGACGAGCAGTACGTC.

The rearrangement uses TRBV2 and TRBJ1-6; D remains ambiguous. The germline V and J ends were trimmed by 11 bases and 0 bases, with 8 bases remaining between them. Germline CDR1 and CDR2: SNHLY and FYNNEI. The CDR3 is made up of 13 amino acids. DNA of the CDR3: TGTGCCGCACAGAGCTCCTATAATTCACCCCTCCACTTT. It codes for CAAQSSYNSPLHF.

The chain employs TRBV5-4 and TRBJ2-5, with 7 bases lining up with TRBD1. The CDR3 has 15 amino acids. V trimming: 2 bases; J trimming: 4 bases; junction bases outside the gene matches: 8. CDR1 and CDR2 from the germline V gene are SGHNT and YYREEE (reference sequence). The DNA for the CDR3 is TGTGCCAGCAGCTTAGAGGGGGCGCGCGGAGAGACCCAGTACTTC. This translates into CASSLEGARGETQYF.

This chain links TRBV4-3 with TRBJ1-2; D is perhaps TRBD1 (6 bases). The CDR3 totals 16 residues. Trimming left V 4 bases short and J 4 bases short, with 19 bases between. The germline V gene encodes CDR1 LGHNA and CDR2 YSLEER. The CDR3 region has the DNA TGCGCCAGCAGCCCTCTCGGGACACAAAACGTCTATGGCTACACCTTC. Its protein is CASSPLGTQNVYGYTF.

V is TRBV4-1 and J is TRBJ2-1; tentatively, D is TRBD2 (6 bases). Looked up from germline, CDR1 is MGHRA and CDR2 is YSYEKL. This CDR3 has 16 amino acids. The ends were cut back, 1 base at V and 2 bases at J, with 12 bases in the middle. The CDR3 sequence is CASSQGRLVPYNEQFF. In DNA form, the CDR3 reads TGCGCCAGCAGCCAAGGTCGACTAGTCCCCTACAATGAGCAGTTCTTC.

DNA for the CDR3: TGTGCCACCAGCACAGGAAACAGGGGACGGGCAGATACGCAGTATTTT. It is translated as CATSTGNRGRADTQYF. The chain uses TRBV15 and TRBJ2-3; TRBD1 matches at 7 bases. The junction had 11 bases not matched to a gene; V was cut back by 4 bases and J by 4 bases. Germline CDR1 LNHNV, CDR2 YYDKDF (reference sequence). The CDR3 sequence is 16 residues long.

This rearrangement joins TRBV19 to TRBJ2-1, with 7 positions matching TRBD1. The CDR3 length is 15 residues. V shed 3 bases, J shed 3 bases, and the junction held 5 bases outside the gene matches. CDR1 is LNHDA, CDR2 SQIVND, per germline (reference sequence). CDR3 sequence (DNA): TGTGCCAGTAGTATCCCGGGACAGATCTACAATGAGCAGTTCTTC. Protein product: CASSIPGQIYNEQFF. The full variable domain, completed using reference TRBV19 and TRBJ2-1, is DGGITQSPKYLFRKEGQNVTLSCEQNLNHDAMYWYRQDPGQGLRLIYYSQIVNDFQKGDIAEGYSVSREKKESFPLTVTSAQKNPTAFYLCASSIPGQIYNEQFFGPGTRLTVL.

In DNA, the CDR3 is TGTGCCAGCAGCACCCCCCGACAGGAAACATATGGCTACACCTTC. This codes for CASSTPRQETYGYTF. The chain carries TRBV11-2 and TRBJ1-2; possibly TRBD1 for D (6 bases). The V and J ends lost 5 bases and 5 bases respectively, with 18 bases between them. Germline V gene sequence: CDR1 SGHAT, CDR2 FQNNGV. CDR3 length: 15 amino acids. The whole variable domain, filled in from reference TRBV11-2 and TRBJ1-2, reads EAGVAQSPRYKIIEKRQSVAFWCNPISGHATLYWYQQILGQGPKLLIQFQNNGVVDDSQLPKDRFSAERLKGVDSTLKIQPAKLEDSAVYLCASSTPRQETYGYTFGSGTRLTVV.

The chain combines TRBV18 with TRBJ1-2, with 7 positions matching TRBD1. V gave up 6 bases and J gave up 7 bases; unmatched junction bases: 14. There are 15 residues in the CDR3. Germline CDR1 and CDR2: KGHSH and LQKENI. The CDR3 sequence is CASSPENTGVFGYTF. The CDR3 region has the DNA TGTGCCAGCTCTCCCGAAAACACAGGGGTATTTGGCTACACCTTC.

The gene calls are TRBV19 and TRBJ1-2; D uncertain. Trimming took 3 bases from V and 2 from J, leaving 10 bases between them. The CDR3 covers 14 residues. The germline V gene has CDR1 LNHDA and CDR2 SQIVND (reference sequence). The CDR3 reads CASSISGSNYGYTF. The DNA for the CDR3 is TGTGCCAGTAGTATCTCGGGTTCAAACTATGGCTACACCTTC.

DNA of the CDR3: TGTGCCAGCAGTGCGGGGGGACGTGACATTCAGTACTTC. Its translation is CASSAGGRDIQYF. The chain recombines TRBV2 with TRBJ2-4; 7 bases fit TRBD2. CDR3 length: 13 amino acids. Losses at the gene ends were 4 bases for V and 8 bases for J; bases not matched to a gene: 5. CDR1 SNHLY and CDR2 FYNNEI come from the germline V gene. Combining the CDR3 with reference TRBV2 and TRBJ2-4 gives the whole variable domain EPEVTQTPSHQVTQMGQEVILRCVPISNHLYFYWYRQILGQKVEFLVSFYNNEISEKSEIFDDQFSVERPDGSNFTLKIRSTKLEDSAMYFCASSAGGRDIQYFGAGTRLSVL.

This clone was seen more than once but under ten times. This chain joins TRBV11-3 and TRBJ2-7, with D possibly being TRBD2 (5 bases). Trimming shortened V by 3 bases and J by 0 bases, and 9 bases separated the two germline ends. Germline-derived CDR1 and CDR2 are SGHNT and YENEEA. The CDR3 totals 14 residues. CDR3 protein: CASSLHGSSYEQYF. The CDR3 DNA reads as TGTGCCAGCAGCTTGCATGGGAGCTCCTACGAGCAGTACTTC.

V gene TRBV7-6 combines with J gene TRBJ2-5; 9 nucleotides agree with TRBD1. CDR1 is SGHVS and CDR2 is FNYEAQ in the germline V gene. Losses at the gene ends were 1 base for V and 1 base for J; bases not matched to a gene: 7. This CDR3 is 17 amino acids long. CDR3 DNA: TGTGCCAGCAGCTTAGGGGCCGGGACAGGGCTCCAAGAGACCCAGTACTTC. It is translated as CASSLGAGTGLQETQYF.